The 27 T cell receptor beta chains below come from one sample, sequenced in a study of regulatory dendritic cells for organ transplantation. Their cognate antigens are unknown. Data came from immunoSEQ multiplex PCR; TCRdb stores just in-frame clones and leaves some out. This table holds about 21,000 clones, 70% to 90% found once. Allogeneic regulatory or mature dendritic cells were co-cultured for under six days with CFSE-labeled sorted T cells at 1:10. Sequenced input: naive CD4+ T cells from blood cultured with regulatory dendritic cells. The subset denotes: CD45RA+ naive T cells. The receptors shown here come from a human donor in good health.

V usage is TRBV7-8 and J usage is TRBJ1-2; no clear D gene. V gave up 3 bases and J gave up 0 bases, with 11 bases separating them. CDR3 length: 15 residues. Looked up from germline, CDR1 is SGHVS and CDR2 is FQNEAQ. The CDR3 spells CASSFLQSANYGYTF. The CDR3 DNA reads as TGTGCCAGCAGCTTCCTACAGTCGGCTAACTATGGCTACACCTTC.

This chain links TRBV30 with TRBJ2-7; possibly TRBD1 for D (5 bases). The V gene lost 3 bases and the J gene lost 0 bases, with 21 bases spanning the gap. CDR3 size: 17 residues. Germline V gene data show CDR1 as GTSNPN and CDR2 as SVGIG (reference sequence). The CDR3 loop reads CAWRVREGRPNSYEQYF. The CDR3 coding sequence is TGTGCCTGGAGGGTCAGGGAAGGACGTCCGAACTCCTACGAGCAGTACTTC.

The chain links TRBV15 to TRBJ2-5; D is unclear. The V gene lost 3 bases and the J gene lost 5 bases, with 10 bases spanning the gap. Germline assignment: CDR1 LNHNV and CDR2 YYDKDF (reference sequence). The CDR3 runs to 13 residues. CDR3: CATSSGLVETQYF. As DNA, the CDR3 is TGTGCCACCAGCAGCGGTCTGGTGGAGACCCAGTACTTC.

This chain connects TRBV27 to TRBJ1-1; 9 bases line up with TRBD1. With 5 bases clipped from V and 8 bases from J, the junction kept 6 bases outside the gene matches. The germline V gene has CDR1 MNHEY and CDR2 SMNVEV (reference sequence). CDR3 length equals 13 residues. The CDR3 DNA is TGTGCCAGCAGTCCCCGGACAGGGGTGGAAGCTTTCTTT. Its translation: CASSPRTGVEAFF.

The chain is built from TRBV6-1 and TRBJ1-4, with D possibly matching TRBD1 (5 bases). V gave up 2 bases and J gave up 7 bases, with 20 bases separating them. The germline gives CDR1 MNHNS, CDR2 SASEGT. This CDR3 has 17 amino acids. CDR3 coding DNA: TGTGCCAGCAGTGAATTCCAAGACAGCTCAAGGGGTGAAAAACTGTTTTTT. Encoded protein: CASSEFQDSSRGEKLFF.

DNA for the CDR3: TGTGCCAGCAGTGAAAGGACAAAGAGAAAAGAGACCCAGTACTTC. This sequence encodes CASSERTKRKETQYF. The chain is built from TRBV2 and TRBJ2-5; TRBD1 might be the D (5 bases). The CDR3 contains 15 residues. Germline lookup yields CDR1 SNHLY and CDR2 FYNNEI. With 2 bases removed from V and 3 bases from J, the gap between germline ends came to 13 bases.

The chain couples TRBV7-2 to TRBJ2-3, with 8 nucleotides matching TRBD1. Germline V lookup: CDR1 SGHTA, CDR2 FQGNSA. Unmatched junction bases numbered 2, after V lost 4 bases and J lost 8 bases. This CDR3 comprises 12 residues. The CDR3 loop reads CASSSQGGTQYF. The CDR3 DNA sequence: TGTGCCAGCAGCTCACAGGGGGGTACGCAGTATTTT.

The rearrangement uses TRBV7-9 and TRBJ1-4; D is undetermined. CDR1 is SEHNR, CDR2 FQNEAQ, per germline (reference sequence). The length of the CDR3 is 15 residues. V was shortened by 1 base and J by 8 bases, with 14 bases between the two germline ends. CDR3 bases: TGTGCCAGCAGCTTAGGGGCCCTAGCCGGAGAAAAACTGTTTTTT. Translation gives CASSLGALAGEKLFF.

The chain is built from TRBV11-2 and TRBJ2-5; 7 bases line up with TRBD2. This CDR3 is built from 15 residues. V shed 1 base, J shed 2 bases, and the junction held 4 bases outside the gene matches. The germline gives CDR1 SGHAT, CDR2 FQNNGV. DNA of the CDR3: TGTGCCAGCAGCTTAGGGCTAGCGGCACAAGAGACCCAGTACTTC. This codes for CASSLGLAAQETQYF.

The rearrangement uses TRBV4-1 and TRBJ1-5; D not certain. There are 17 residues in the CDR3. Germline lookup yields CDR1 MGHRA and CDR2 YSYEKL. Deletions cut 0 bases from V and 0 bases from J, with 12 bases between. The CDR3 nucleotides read TGCGCCAGCAGCCAAGATCGGCGGGGAAATAGCAATCAGCCCCAGCATTTT. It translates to CASSQDRRGNSNQPQHF.

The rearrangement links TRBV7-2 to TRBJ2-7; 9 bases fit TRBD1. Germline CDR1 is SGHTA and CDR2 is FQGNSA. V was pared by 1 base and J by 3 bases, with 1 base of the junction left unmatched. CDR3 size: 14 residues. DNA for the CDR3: TGTGCCAGCAGCTTAGAGACAGGGGGCTACGAGCAGTACTTC. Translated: CASSLETGGYEQYF.

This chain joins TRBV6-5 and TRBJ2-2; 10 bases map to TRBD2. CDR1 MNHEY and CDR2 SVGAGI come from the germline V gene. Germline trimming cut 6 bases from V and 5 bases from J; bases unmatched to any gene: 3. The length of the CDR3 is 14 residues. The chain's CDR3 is CASRSSGRTGELFF. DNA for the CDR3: TGTGCCAGCAGGTCTAGCGGGAGAACCGGGGAGCTGTTTTTT.

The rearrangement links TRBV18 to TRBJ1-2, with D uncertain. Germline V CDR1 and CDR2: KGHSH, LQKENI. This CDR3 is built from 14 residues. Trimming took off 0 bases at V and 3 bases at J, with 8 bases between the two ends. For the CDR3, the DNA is TGTGCCAGCTCACCACCCCGGGGAGACTATGGCTACACCTTC. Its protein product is CASSPPRGDYGYTF.

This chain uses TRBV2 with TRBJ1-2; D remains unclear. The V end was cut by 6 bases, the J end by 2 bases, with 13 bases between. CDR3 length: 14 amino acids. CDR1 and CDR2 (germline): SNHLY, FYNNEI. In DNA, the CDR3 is TGTGCCAGCAGGTTCGGGGTGACAAACTATGGCTACACCTTC. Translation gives CASRFGVTNYGYTF.

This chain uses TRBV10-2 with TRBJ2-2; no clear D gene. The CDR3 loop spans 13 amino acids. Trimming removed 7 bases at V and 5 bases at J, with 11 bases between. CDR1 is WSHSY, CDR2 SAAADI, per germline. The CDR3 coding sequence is TGCGCCAGCACACGGGCCGGGACCGGGGAGCTGTTTTTT. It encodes CASTRAGTGELFF.

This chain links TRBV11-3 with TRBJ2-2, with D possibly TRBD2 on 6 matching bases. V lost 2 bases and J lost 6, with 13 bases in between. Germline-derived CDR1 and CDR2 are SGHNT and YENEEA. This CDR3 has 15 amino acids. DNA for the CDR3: TGTGCCAGCAGCTTAACCCCTAGCGCCTCCGGGGAGCTGTTTTTT. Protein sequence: CASSLTPSASGELFF.

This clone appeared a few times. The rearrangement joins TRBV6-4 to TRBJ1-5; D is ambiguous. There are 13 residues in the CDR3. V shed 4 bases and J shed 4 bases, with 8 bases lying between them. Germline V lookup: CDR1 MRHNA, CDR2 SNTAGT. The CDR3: CASSAGPNQPQHF. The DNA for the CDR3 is TGTGCCAGCAGTGCGGGCCCAAATCAGCCCCAGCATTTT.

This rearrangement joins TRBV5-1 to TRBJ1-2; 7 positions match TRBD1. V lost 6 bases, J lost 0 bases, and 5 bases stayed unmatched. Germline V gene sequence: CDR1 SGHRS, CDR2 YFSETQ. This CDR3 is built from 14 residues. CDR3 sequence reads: CASNQGGANYGYTF. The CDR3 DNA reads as TGCGCCAGCAACCAGGGGGGAGCTAACTATGGCTACACCTTC.

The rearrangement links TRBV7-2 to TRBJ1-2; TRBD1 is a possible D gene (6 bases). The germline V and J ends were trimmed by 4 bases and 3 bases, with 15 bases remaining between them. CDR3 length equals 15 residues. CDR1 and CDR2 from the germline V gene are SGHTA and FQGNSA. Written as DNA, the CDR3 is TGTGCCAGCAGCTCCTCCGGGGGGGCTCACTATGGCTACACCTTC. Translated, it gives CASSSSGGAHYGYTF.

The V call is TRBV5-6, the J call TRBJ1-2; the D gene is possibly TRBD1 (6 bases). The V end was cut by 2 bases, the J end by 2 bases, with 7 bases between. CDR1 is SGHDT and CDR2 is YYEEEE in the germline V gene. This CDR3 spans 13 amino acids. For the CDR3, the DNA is TGTGCCAGCAGCTTCGGGGGCAACTATGGCTACACCTTC. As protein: CASSFGGNYGYTF. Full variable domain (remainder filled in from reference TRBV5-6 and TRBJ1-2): DAGVTQSPTHLIKTRGQQVTLRCSPKSGHDTVSWYQQALGQGPQFIFQYYEEEERQRGNFPDRFSGHQFPNYSSELNVNALLLGDSALYLCASSFGGNYGYTFGSGTRLTVV.

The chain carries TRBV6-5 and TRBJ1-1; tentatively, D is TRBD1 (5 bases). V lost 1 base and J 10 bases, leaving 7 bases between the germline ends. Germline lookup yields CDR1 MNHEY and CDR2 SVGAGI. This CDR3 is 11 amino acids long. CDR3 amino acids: CASSYWGGAFF. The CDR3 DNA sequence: TGTGCCAGCAGTTACTGGGGGGGAGCTTTCTTT.

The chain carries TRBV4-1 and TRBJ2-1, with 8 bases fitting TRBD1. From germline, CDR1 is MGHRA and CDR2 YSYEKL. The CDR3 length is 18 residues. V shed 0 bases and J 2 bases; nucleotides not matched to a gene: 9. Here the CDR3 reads CASSQDPRDRGPYNEQFF. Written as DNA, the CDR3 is TGCGCCAGCAGCCAAGATCCTCGAGACAGGGGACCCTACAATGAGCAGTTCTTC.

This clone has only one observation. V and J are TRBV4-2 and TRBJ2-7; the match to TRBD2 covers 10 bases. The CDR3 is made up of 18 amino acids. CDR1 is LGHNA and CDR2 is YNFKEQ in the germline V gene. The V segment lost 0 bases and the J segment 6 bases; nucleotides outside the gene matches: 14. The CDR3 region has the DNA TGTGCCAGCAGCCAAGAGGGGTACCATAGCGGGAGGCCCTCCGAGCAGTACTTC. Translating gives CASSQEGYHSGRPSEQYF.

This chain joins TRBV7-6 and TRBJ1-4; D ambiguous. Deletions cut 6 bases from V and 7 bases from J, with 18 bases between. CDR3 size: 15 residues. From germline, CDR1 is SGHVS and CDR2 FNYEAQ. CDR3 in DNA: TGTGCCAGCAGTCCGTTCATACAGTATGGTGAAAAACTGTTTTTT. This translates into CASSPFIQYGEKLFF.

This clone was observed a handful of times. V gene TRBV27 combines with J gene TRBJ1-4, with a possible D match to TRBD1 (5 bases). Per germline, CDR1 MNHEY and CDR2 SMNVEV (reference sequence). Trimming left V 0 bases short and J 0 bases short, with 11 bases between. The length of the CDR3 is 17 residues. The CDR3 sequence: CASSLSRQGSTNEKLFF. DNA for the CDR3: TGTGCCAGCAGTTTATCGAGGCAGGGATCAACTAATGAAAAACTGTTTTTT. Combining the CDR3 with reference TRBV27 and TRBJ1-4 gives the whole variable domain EAQVTQNPRYLITVTGKKLTVTCSQNMNHEYMSWYRQDPGLGLRQIYYSMNVEVTDKGDVPEGYKVSRKEKRNFPLILESPSPNQTSLYFCASSLSRQGSTNEKLFFGSGTQLSVL.

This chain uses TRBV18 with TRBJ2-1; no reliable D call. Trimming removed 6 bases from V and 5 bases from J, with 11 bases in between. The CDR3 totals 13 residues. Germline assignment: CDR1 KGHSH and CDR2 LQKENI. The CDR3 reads CASSLSPDNEQFF. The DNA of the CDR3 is TGTGCCAGCTCTCTATCTCCAGACAATGAGCAGTTCTTC.

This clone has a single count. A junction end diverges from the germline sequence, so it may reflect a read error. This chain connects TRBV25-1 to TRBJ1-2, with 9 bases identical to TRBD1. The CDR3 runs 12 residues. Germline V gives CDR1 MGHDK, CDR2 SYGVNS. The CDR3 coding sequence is TGTGCCAGCAGGACAGGGGGATATGGCCACACCTTC. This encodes CASRTGGYGHTF.